The 32 T cell receptor beta chains presented below share a single source sample, sequenced in a study of CD8 T cells in Susac syndrome. Reverse transcription used about 0.5 to 1 ug RNA and random hexamers. Using its own MiXCR run on the immunoSEQ multiplex PCR reads, TCRdb lists one record per CDR3 protein. This table holds 150,000 to 180,000 distinct CDR3 sequences, approximately 93% found once. Specimen: CD8+ T cells from PBMCs. These receptors originate from a human donor with multiple sclerosis.

The chain has TRBV7-9 and TRBJ2-1, with D possibly being TRBD2 (6 bases). Trimming left V 2 bases short and J 8 bases short, with 13 bases between. CDR1 is SEHNR and CDR2 is FQNEAQ in the germline V gene (reference sequence). The CDR3 is 14 amino acids. The DNA of the CDR3 is TGTGCCAGCAGCTTAATGCGGGGTGGGGATGAGCAGTTCTTC. It is translated as CASSLMRGGDEQFF.

In its sample, this clonotype was seen once. V and J are TRBV23-1 and TRBJ1-5; D uncertain. TRBV23-1 is placed among ORFs of uncertain function. The CDR3 is made up of 15 amino acids. Trimming removed 2 bases at V and 7 bases at J, with 15 bases between. CDR3 DNA: TGCGCCAGCAGTCAACCGCGACGGGCTTGGCAGCCCCAGCATTTT. It is translated as CASSQPRRAWQPQHF.

The rearrangement uses TRBV12-3 or TRBV12-4 and TRBJ2-3; a weak D match, TRBD2 (5 bases). The ends were cut back, 6 bases at V and 2 bases at J, with 27 bases in the middle. The CDR3 runs 19 residues. The CDR3: CASSRVPAFSGTFTDTQYF. CDR3 nucleotide sequence: TGTGCCAGCAGCCGGGTCCCTGCGTTCTCGGGAACGTTCACAGATACGCAGTATTTT.

The chain joins TRBV2 to TRBJ2-3, with D possibly being TRBD1 or TRBD2 (5 bases each). CDR3 length: 13 amino acids. V was shortened by 7 bases and J by 4 bases, with 12 bases between the two germline ends. Germline V gives CDR1 SNHLY, CDR2 FYNNEI. The CDR3 coding sequence is TGTGCCAGCATGGCAGGGCGGGCAGATACGCAGTATTTT. It codes for CASMAGRADTQYF.

As for this clonotype: One end of the junction varies from germline; a read error may be responsible. CDR3: CASSLAGINKSSF. The DNA for the CDR3 is TGCGCCAGCAGCTTGGCCGGCATAAACAAGTCATCCTTC. The chain carries TRBV5-1 and TRBJ1-2, with D unclear. CDR3 size: 13 residues. CDR1 SGHRS and CDR2 YFSETQ come from the germline V gene.

The gene calls are TRBV25-1 and TRBJ1-1; D uncertain. The ends were cut back, 5 bases at V and 5 bases at J, with 9 bases in the middle. The V gene's germline CDR1 is MGHDK and CDR2 SYGVNS. CDR3 length equals 12 residues. CDR3 loop: CASSSKGTEAFF. CDR3 nucleotides: TGTGCCAGCAGTTCGAAAGGAACTGAAGCTTTCTTT.

The chain couples TRBV2 to TRBJ2-1; D possibly corresponds to TRBD2 (6 bases). CDR3 length equals 16 residues. Deletions cut 4 bases from V and 0 bases from J, with 13 bases between. Germline V gene sequence: CDR1 SNHLY, CDR2 FYNNEI. This chain's CDR3 is CASSGVGGNSYNEQFF. Written as DNA, the CDR3 is TGTGCCAGCAGTGGCGTTGGGGGGAACTCCTACAATGAGCAGTTCTTC.

The chain combines TRBV6-1 with TRBJ2-1; D is perhaps TRBD1 (6 bases). CDR1 and CDR2 from the germline V gene are MNHNS and SASEGT. The CDR3 has 16 amino acids. V was shortened by 5 bases and J by 6 bases, with 20 bases between the two germline ends. The CDR3 sequence is CASSPRGGFGANEQFF. The CDR3 bases are TGTGCCAGCAGTCCCCGAGGGGGATTCGGCGCCAATGAGCAGTTCTTC.

This sequence joins TRBV7-9 and TRBJ2-1; 7 nucleotides align to TRBD1. This CDR3 spans 16 amino acids. The J segment lost 8 bases and the V segment lost 5 bases, leaving 15 bases of the junction unmatched. From germline, CDR1 is SEHNR and CDR2 FQNEAQ (reference sequence). CDR3 region: CASSRTDRVWIDEQFF. CDR3 bases: TGTGCCAGCAGCCGCACTGACAGGGTTTGGATCGATGAGCAGTTCTTC. Drawing the rest from reference TRBV7-9 and TRBJ2-1, the complete variable domain is DTGVSQNPRHKITKRGQNVTFRCDPISEHNRLYWYRQTLGQGPEFLTYFQNEAQLEKSRLLSDRFSAERPKGSFSTLEIQRTEQGDSAMYLCASSRTDRVWIDEQFFGPGTRLTVL.

This clonotype was counted a few times. J is TRBJ1-1 and V is TRBV9; D perhaps matches TRBD1 (5 bases). In germline, CDR1 is SGDLS, CDR2 YYNGEE. This CDR3 is 13 amino acids long. V lost 2 bases and J 2 bases, leaving 7 bases between the germline ends. The DNA of the CDR3 is TGTGCCAGCAGCGTCGGGGCCAACACTGAAGCTTTCTTT. It yields the protein CASSVGANTEAFF.

The chain uses TRBV27 and TRBJ2-7; 7 nucleotides line up with TRBD2. Trimming at V came to 3 bases and at J to 2 bases, leaving 4 bases not matched to a gene. The CDR3 totals 14 residues. Germline-derived CDR1 and CDR2 are MNHEY and SMNVEV (reference sequence). DNA for the CDR3: TGTGCCAGCAGTTTCTCAGCGGGGACCTACGAGCAGTACTTC. This codes for CASSFSAGTYEQYF.

The rearrangement links TRBV6-4 to TRBJ2-2, with D possibly called TRBD1 or TRBD2 (5 bases each). The CDR3 is 14 amino acids. Germline assignment: CDR1 MRHNA and CDR2 SNTAGT. V was trimmed by 8 bases and J by 0 bases, leaving 10 bases between them. CDR3 nucleotide sequence: TGTGCCAGCCGGGGCAAGGCGAACACCGGGGAGCTGTTTTTT. Translating gives CASRGKANTGELFF.

The rearrangement uses TRBV4-1 and TRBJ2-7; D is perhaps TRBD1 or TRBD2 (5 bases each). V lost 4 bases and J 3 bases, leaving 16 bases between the germline ends. CDR1 is MGHRA and CDR2 is YSYEKL in the germline V gene. This CDR3 has 15 residues. This CDR3 reads CASSLHGADSYEQYF. The CDR3 region has the DNA TGCGCCAGCAGCCTACACGGGGCAGATAGCTACGAGCAGTACTTC.

J is TRBJ2-7 and V is TRBV30; D gene unclear. The CDR3 runs 15 residues. Per germline, CDR1 GTSNPN and CDR2 SVGIG (reference sequence). V dropped 2 bases and J dropped 1 base, with 15 bases sitting between them. CDR3 in DNA: TGTGCCTGGAGTTTGGGGTCAACCGCATCCTACGAGCAGTACTTC. This encodes CAWSLGSTASYEQYF.

The chain links TRBV5-1 to TRBJ2-2, with 9 positions matching TRBD2. The CDR3 totals 16 residues. Germline V gene lookup returns CDR1 SGHRS and CDR2 YFSETQ. Trimming at V came to 1 base and at J to 4 bases, leaving 5 bases not matched to a gene. CDR3 region: CASSLKAGGLTGELFF. DNA of the CDR3: TGCGCCAGCAGCTTGAAAGCGGGGGGTCTCACCGGGGAGCTGTTTTTT.

J is TRBJ1-5 and V is TRBV27; D uncertain. The length of the CDR3 is 16 residues. Germline assignment: CDR1 MNHEY and CDR2 SMNVEV (reference sequence). Between the trimmed V and J ends, which lost 4 bases and 0 bases, there was a span of 13 bases. The CDR3 DNA is TGTGCCAGCAGTTCCTCACTCGGGGATAGCAATCAGCCCCAGCATTTT. Its protein product is CASSSSLGDSNQPQHF.

Only one count was recorded for this clonotype. CDR3 residues: CATGTGGLETQYF. The CDR3 DNA is TGTGCCACCGGGACAGGGGGCCTGGAGACCCAGTACTTC. This chain uses TRBV24-1 with TRBJ2-5; 12 bases align to TRBD1. J gave up 5 bases and V 9 bases, and 3 bases lay outside the gene matches. Germline V gene lookup returns CDR1 KGHDR and CDR2 SFDVKD. This CDR3 comprises 13 residues.

This chain joins TRBV10-2 and TRBJ1-6; no clear D. Germline V gene data show CDR1 as WSHSY and CDR2 as SAAADI. V dropped 4 bases and J dropped 0 bases, with 10 bases sitting between them. The CDR3 has 16 residues. The CDR3 DNA reads TGCGCCAGCAGTGGTAGGGAGAGCTCCTATAATTCACCCCTCCACTTT. It yields the protein CASSGRESSYNSPLHF.

This chain joins TRBV6-2 or TRBV6-3 and TRBJ2-1; 8 bases map to TRBD1. Germline V gives CDR1 MNHEY, CDR2 SVGEGT. This CDR3 is built from 14 residues. The junction had 5 bases not matched to a gene; V was cut back by 2 bases and J by 8 bases. Here the CDR3 DNA reads TGTGCCAGCAGTTACCGTGACAGGGGATATGAGCAGTTCTTC. Amino acids: CASSYRDRGYEQFF.

The chain has TRBV30 and TRBJ2-1, with a tentative D call TRBD2 (5 bases). The CDR3 consists of 15 residues. V gave up 4 bases and J gave up 8 bases, with 21 bases separating them. Germline V gene lookup returns CDR1 GTSNPN and CDR2 SVGIG (reference sequence). The CDR3 is CAWIPDWEWNHEQFF. For the CDR3, the DNA is TGTGCCTGGATCCCGGACTGGGAATGGAACCATGAGCAGTTCTTC.

The gene calls are TRBV6-4 and TRBJ2-3; TRBD2 agrees at 10 bases. V lost 3 bases, J lost 5 bases, and 5 bases stayed unmatched. CDR1 and CDR2 (germline): MRHNA, SNTAGT. This CDR3 is 15 amino acids long. The CDR3, as DNA: TGTGCCAGCAGTGAAGCGGGGGGGGCCGGAGATACGCAGTATTTT. Protein sequence: CASSEAGGAGDTQYF.

CDR3 DNA: TGTGCCTGGAGTACAGGGAGCAACACTGAAGCTTTCTTT. Protein sequence: CAWSTGSNTEAFF. V usage is TRBV30 and J usage is TRBJ1-1, with D maybe TRBD1 (6 bases). The V end lost 2 bases, the J end lost 2 bases, and 9 bases lay between the germline ends. Germline V gives CDR1 GTSNPN, CDR2 SVGIG (reference sequence). The CDR3 sequence is 13 residues long.

The CDR3 region has the DNA TGTGCCAGCAGGGGGACGGGCCTTAACTATGGCTACACCTTC. As protein: CASRGTGLNYGYTF. The rearrangement links TRBV7-2 to TRBJ1-2; a weak D match, TRBD1 (5 bases). Trimming stripped 6 bases from V and 1 base from J, with 12 bases between. This CDR3 contains 14 residues. CDR1 SGHTA and CDR2 FQGNSA come from the germline V gene.

The sample holds one count of this clonotype. The chain carries TRBV4-1 and TRBJ1-1; a possible D gene is TRBD1 (6 bases). Per germline, CDR1 MGHRA and CDR2 YSYEKL. Trimming stripped 3 bases from V and 6 bases from J, with 17 bases between. The CDR3 has 15 residues. CDR3 in DNA: TGCGCCAGCAGCCAGTACACAGGGACGGGCGCTGAAGCTTTCTTT. Residues: CASSQYTGTGAEAFF.

The chain couples TRBV6-1 to TRBJ2-3, with 8 nucleotides matching TRBD2. CDR1 and CDR2 from the germline V gene are MNHNS and SASEGT. The CDR3 has 17 amino acids. Trimming cost V 6 bases and J 0 bases; bases outside gene matches: 11. The CDR3 DNA reads TGTGCCAGCAGAAGCGGGAGAGCCCCCTTAAGCACAGATACGCAGTATTTT. It is translated as CASRSGRAPLSTDTQYF.

CDR3 sequence (DNA): TGTGCCAGCAGCAGTGGGACCTGGGGTCAGCCCCAGCATTTT. It translates to CASSSGTWGQPQHF. The V call is TRBV6-2 or TRBV6-3, the J call TRBJ1-5; a weak D match, TRBD1 (5 bases). The CDR3 is made up of 14 amino acids. The ends were cut back, 6 bases at V and 6 bases at J, with 15 bases in the middle. Germline values: CDR1 MNHEY, CDR2 SVGEGT.

This chain joins TRBV7-2 and TRBJ1-4, with D possibly TRBD1 on 5 matching bases. CDR1 and CDR2 from the germline V gene are SGHTA and FQGNSA. The V end lost 7 bases, the J end lost 6 bases, and 21 bases lay between the germline ends. The CDR3 covers 16 residues. The CDR3 bases are TGTGCCAGCAACCTCAGATCGGGGCTCGAGGATGAAAAACTGTTTTTT. Amino acids: CASNLRSGLEDEKLFF.

This chain joins TRBV9 and TRBJ2-2, with D perhaps TRBD1 (6 bases). The CDR3 spans 16 residues. Trimming pared 0 bases from V and 0 bases from J, leaving 9 bases between. Germline-derived CDR1 and CDR2 are SGDLS and YYNGEE. The CDR3 region has the DNA TGTGCCAGCAGCGTAGGGGCAGGGGCGAACACCGGGGAGCTGTTTTTT. Residues: CASSVGAGANTGELFF.

The chain combines TRBV27 with TRBJ2-1; tentatively, D is TRBD2 (6 bases). V gave up 5 bases and J gave up 5 bases, with 16 bases separating them. The germline gives CDR1 MNHEY, CDR2 SMNVEV (reference sequence). This CDR3 is 15 amino acids long. The CDR3 nucleotides are TGTGCCAGCAGTAAAACGGGGGTCGAGAACAATGAGCAGTTCTTC. As protein: CASSKTGVENNEQFF.

The rearrangement links TRBV28 to TRBJ2-5; D is tentatively TRBD1 or TRBD2 (5 bases each). The CDR3 loop spans 13 amino acids. Germline CDR1 reads MDHEN; CDR2 reads SYDVKM. The V and J ends lost 6 bases and 3 bases respectively, with 11 bases between them. The CDR3 loop is CASSTGTEETQYF. CDR3 nucleotide sequence: TGTGCCAGCAGCACCGGGACGGAAGAGACCCAGTACTTC. Full variable domain (remainder filled in from reference TRBV28 and TRBJ2-5): DVKVTQSSRYLVKRTGEKVFLECVQDMDHENMFWYRQDPGLGLRLIYFSYDVKMKEKGDIPEGYSVSREKKERFSLILESASTNQTSMYLCASSTGTEETQYFGPGTRLLVL.

This chain's CDR3 is CASRTGSNEQFF. The CDR3 DNA reads as TGCGCCAGCAGGACAGGGTCCAATGAGCAGTTCTTC. The V call is TRBV5-1, the J call TRBJ2-1, with 7 bases that match TRBD1. The CDR3 runs to 12 residues. The V gene end was trimmed by 5 bases and the J gene end by 6 bases; junction bases not matched to a gene: 2. Germline CDR1 reads SGHRS; CDR2 reads YFSETQ. Variable domain in full (rest from reference TRBV5-1 and TRBJ2-1): KAGVTQTPRYLIKTRGQQVTLSCSPISGHRSVSWYQQTPGQGLQFLFEYFSETQRNKGNFPGRFSGRQFSNSRSEMNVSTLELGDSALYLCASRTGSNEQFFGPGTRLTVL.

The chain is built from TRBV27 and TRBJ2-1; D might be TRBD1 (6 bases). There are 13 residues in the CDR3. Trimming left V 7 bases short and J 9 bases short, with 16 bases between. Per germline, CDR1 MNHEY and CDR2 SMNVEV (reference sequence). CDR3 in DNA: TGTGCCAGCAACGCGTGGGGGCCTGGTGAGCAGTTCTTC. This gives the protein CASNAWGPGEQFF.